The clone carrying this T cell receptor (beta chain) was detected a few times. What it binds is unknown. These data are taken from a study of T-cell memory formation after mild COVID-19. Turning to the study itself: TCR clusters were mostly confined to one donor each.

TCRdb redid the calling of the 5' RACE reads with MiXCR, one entry per CDR3 protein. The repertoire holds roughly 190,000 distinct CDR3 sequences, about 17% seen once, with about 2.4% in the top ten. Study-wide results and caveats: Later expanders leaned CD4+, whereas clones that contracted between day 15 and 85 were balanced CD4/CD8. Among clones peaking at day 37 in the second wave, SARS-CoV-2 specificity remained unconfirmed.

The CDR3 has 13 residues. V lost 5 bases to trimming and J lost 3 bases, with 9 bases between them. Germline CDR1 SGHRS, CDR2 YFSETQ. This chain links TRBV5-1 with TRBJ1-5, with D possibly matching TRBD1 (6 bases). The sequence came from an adult woman who had mild COVID-19 (a few samples of this study predate the infection). Cell type and time point are not known. Sequencing was performed on PBMCs or a T cell subset sorted from them (not recorded which). The CDR3 here is CASRQGHNQPQHF. As DNA, the CDR3 is TGCGCCAGCAGACAGGGTCACAATCAGCCCCAGCATTTT. Drawing the rest from reference TRBV5-1 and TRBJ1-5, the complete variable domain is KAGVTQTPRYLIKTRGQQVTLSCSPISGHRSVSWYQQTPGQGLQFLFEYFSETQRNKGNFPGRFSGRQFSNSRSEMNVSTLELGDSALYLCASRQGHNQPQHFGDGTRLSIL.